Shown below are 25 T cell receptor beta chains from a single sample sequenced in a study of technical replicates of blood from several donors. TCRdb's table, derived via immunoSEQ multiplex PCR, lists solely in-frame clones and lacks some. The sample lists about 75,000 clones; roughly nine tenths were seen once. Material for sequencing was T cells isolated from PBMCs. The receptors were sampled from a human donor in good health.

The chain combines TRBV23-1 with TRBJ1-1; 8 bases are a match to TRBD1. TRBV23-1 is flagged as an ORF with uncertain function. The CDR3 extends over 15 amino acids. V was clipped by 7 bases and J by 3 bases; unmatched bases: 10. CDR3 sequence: CASTTRDRLYTEAFF. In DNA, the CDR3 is TGCGCCAGCACGACTCGGGACAGGTTGTACACTGAAGCTTTCTTT.

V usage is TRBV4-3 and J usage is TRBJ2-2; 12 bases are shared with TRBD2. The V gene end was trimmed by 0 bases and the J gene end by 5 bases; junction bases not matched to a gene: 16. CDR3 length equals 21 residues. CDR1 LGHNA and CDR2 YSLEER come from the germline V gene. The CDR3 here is CASSQDSPKRGTSGRTGELFF. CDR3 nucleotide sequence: TGCGCCAGCAGCCAAGATTCCCCAAAGAGGGGGACTAGCGGGCGGACCGGGGAGCTGTTTTTT.

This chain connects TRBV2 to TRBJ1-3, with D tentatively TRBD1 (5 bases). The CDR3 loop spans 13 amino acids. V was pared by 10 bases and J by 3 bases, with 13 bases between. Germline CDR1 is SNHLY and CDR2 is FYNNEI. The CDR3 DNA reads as TGTGCCAACACAGGCAGTATTGGAAACACCATATATTTT. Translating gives CANTGSIGNTIYF.

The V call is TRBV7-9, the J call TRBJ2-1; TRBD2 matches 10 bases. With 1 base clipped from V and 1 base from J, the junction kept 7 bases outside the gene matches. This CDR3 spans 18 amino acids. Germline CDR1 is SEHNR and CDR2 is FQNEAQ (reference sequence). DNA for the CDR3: TGTGCCAGCAGCTTAGTTTCGGCTAGCGGGAGTTCCTACAATGAGCAGTTCTTC. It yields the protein CASSLVSASGSSYNEQFF. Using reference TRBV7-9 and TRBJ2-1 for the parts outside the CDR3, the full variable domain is DTGVSQNPRHKITKRGQNVTFRCDPISEHNRLYWYRQTLGQGPEFLTYFQNEAQLEKSRLLSDRFSAERPKGSFSTLEIQRTEQGDSAMYLCASSLVSASGSSYNEQFFGPGTRLTVL.

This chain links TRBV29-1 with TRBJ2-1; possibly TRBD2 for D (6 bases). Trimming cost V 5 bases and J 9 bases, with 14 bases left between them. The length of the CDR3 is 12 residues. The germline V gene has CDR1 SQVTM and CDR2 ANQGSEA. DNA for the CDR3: TGCAGCGTTAGTCTAGTGGGAGGTGAGCAGTTCTTC. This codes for CSVSLVGGEQFF.

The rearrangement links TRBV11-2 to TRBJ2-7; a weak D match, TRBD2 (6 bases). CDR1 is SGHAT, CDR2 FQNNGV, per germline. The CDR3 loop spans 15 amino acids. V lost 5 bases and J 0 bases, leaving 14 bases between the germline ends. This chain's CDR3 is CASSQRESSSYEQYF. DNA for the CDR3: TGTGCCAGCAGCCAACGGGAGTCCAGCTCCTACGAGCAGTACTTC.

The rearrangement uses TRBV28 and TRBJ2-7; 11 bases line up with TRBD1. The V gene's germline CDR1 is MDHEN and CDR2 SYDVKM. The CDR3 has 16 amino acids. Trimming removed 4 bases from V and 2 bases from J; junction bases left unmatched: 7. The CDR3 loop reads CASSYTGGQGAYEQYF. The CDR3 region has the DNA TGTGCCAGCAGTTACACCGGGGGACAGGGGGCCTACGAGCAGTACTTC. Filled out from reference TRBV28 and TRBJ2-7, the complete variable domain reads DVKVTQSSRYLVKRTGEKVFLECVQDMDHENMFWYRQDPGLGLRLIYFSYDVKMKEKGDIPEGYSVSREKKERFSLILESASTNQTSMYLCASSYTGGQGAYEQYFGPGTRLTVT.

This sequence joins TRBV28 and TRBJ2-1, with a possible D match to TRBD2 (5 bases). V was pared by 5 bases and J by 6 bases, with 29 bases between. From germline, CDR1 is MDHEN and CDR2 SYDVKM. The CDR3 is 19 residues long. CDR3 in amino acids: CASSQITGFGVRPTNEQFF. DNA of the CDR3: TGTGCCAGCAGTCAGATTACGGGGTTCGGGGTACGACCTACCAATGAGCAGTTCTTC.

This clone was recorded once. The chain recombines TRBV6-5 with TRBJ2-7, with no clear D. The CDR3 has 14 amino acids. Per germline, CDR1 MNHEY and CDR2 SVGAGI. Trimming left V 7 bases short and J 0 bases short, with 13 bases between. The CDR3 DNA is TGTGCCAGCACGGGTTCAGAGAGCTCCTACGAGCAGTACTTC. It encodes CASTGSESSYEQYF.

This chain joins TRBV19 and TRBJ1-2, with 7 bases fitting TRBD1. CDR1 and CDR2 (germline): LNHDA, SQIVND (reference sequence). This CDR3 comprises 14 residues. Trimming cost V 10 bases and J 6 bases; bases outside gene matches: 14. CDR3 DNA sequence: TGTGCCACAGCCCGCCAGGGGGGAAGGGATGGCTACACCTTC. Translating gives CATARQGGRDGYTF.

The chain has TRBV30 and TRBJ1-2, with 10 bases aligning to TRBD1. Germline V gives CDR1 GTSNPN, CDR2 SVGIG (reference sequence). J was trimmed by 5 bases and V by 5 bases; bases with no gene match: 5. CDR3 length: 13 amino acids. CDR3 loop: CAWDRGLRYGYTF. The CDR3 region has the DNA TGTGCCTGGGACAGGGGGCTTCGGTATGGCTACACCTTC.

CDR3 sequence (DNA): TGTGCCAGCAGCCAAGGCGGAACCTCTGGGGCCAACGTCCTGACTTTC. It specifies CASSQGGTSGANVLTF. The chain uses TRBV4-2 and TRBJ2-6, with no clear D. Germline-derived CDR1 and CDR2 are LGHNA and YNFKEQ. This CDR3 comprises 16 residues. V was pared by 1 base and J by 0 bases, with 7 bases between.

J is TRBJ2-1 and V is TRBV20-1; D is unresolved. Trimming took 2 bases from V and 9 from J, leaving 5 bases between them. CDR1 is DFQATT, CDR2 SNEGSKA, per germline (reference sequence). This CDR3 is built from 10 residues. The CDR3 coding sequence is TGCAGTGCTAGAAGGAGTGAGCAGTTCTTC. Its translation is CSARRSEQFF.

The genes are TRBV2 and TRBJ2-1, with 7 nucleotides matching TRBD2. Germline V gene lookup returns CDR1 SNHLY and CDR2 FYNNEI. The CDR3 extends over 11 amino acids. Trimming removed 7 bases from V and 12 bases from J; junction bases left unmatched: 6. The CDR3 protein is CASMAGEGQFF. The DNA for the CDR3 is TGTGCCAGCATGGCGGGGGAGGGGCAGTTCTTC.

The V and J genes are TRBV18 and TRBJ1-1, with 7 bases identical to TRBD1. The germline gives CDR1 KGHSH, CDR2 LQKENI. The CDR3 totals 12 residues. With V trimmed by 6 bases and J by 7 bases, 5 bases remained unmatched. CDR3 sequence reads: CASSRGQDEAFF. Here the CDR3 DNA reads TGTGCCAGCTCCCGCGGACAGGATGAAGCTTTCTTT. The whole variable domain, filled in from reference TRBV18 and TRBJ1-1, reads NAGVMQNPRHLVRRRGQEARLRCSPMKGHSHVYWYRQLPEEGLKFMVYLQKENIIDESGMPKERFSAEFPKEGPSILRIQQVVRGDSAAYFCASSRGQDEAFFGQGTRLTVV.

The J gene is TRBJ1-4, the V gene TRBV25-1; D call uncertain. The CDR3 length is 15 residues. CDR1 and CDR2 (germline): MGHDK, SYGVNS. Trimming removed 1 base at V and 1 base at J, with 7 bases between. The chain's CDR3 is CASSESGRTNEKLFF. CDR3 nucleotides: TGTGCCAGCAGTGAATCAGGCCGAACTAATGAAAAACTGTTTTTT. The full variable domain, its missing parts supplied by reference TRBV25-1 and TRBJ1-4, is EADIYQTPRYLVIGTGKKITLECSQTMGHDKMYWYQQDPGMELHLIHYSYGVNSTEKGDLSSESTVSRIRTEHFPLTLESARPSHTSQYLCASSESGRTNEKLFFGSGTQLSVL.

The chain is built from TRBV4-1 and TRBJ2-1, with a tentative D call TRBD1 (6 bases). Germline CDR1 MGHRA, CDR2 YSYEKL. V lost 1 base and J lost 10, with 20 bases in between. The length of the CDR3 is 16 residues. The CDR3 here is CASSQGYLGASGEQFF. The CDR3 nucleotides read TGCGCCAGCAGCCAAGGTTATTTGGGGGCGTCTGGGGAGCAGTTCTTC.

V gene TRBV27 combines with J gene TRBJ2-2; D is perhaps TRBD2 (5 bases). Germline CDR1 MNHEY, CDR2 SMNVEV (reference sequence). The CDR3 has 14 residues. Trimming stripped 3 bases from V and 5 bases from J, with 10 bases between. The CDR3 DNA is TGTGCCAGCAGTTTGAGCGGACTGACCGGGGAGCTGTTTTTT. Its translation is CASSLSGLTGELFF.

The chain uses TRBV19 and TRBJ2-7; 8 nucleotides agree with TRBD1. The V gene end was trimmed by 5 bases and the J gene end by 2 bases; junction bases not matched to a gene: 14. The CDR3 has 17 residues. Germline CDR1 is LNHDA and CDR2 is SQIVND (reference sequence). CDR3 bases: TGTGCCAGTAGTCCTGGCGGGCCTCGGACAGGGCCCTACGAGCAGTACTTC. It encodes CASSPGGPRTGPYEQYF.

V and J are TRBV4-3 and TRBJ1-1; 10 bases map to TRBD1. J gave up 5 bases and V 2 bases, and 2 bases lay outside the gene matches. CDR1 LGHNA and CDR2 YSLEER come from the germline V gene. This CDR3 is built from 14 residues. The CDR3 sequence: CASSQPDRGTEAFF. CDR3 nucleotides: TGCGCCAGCAGCCAACCGGACAGGGGGACTGAAGCTTTCTTT.

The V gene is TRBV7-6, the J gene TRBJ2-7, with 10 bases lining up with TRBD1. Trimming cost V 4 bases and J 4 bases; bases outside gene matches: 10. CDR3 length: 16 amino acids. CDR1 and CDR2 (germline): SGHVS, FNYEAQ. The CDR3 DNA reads TGTGCCAGCAGCTCACTACCGGGACAGGGGAGGTACGAGCAGTACTTC. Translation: CASSSLPGQGRYEQYF.

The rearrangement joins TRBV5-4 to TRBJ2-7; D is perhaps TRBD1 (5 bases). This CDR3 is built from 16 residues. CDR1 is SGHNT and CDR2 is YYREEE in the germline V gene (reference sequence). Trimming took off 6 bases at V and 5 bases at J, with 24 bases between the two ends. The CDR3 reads CASMNYGAGAPHEQYF. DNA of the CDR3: TGTGCCAGCATGAACTATGGGGCCGGAGCCCCCCACGAGCAGTACTTC. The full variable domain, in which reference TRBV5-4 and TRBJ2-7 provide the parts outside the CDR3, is ETGVTQSPTHLIKTRGQQVTLRCSSQSGHNTVSWYQQALGQGPQFIFQYYREEENGRGNFPPRFSGLQFPNYSSELNVNALELDDSALYLCASMNYGAGAPHEQYFGPGTRLTVT.

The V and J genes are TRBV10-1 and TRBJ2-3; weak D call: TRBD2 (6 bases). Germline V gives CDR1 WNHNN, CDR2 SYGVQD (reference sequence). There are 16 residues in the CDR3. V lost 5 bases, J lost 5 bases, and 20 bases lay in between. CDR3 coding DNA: TGCGCCAGCAGTAAACGGGACTCTCTTCGGGGAGATACGCAGTATTTT. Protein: CASSKRDSLRGDTQYF.

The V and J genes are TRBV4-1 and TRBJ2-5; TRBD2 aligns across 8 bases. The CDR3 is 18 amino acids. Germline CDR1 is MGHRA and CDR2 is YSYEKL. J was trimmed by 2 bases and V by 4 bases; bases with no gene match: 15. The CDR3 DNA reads TGCGCCAGCAGCCTCAGAGACGGGGGGGAAGGGACACAAGAGACCCAGTACTTC. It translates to CASSLRDGGEGTQETQYF.

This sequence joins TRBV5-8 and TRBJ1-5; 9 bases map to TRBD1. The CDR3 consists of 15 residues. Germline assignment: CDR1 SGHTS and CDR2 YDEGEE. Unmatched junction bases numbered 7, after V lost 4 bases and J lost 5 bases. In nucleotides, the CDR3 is TGTGCCAGCAGCAATCCGGGACAGGGTTATCAGCCCCAGCATTTT. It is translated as CASSNPGQGYQPQHF.